This is a list of T cell receptor beta chains from one sample in a study of blood T cell repertoires in COVID-19. The protocol was immunoSEQ multiplex PCR, while the TCRdb copy is restricted to in-frame clones and leaves out a portion. This sample has about 120,000 clones, with about 87% found just once. The sequencing input was peripheral blood. These receptors originate from a man aged 50-59 years with acute or convalescent COVID-19. Each CDR3 is given with its conserved first and last residue. The D gene is left open where the match is weak.

v_gene	d_gene	j_gene	CDR3aa
TRBV5-4	-	TRBJ1-2	CASSQGQDYGYTF
TRBV7-9	-	TRBJ1-2	CASNEGDPYGYTF
TRBV5-4	-	TRBJ2-3	CASTGKESTDTQYF
TRBV18	-	TRBJ2-7	CASSSDRLAYEQYF
TRBV5-1	-	TRBJ2-7	CASSLEGDEQYF
TRBV7-9	-	TRBJ1-1	CASSLVGGGTFF
TRBV30	-	TRBJ1-2	CAWSTGTLGYTF
TRBV6-5	-	TRBJ1-4	CASRENEKLFF
TRBV24-1	-	TRBJ1-2	CATSESQGFDGYTF
TRBV28	TRBD2	TRBJ2-3	CASSLMGLAFDTQYF
TRBV19	-	TRBJ1-5	CASSRGQHSNQPQHF
TRBV21-1	-	TRBJ2-7	CASGDRGHYEQYF
TRBV11-2	TRBD1	TRBJ2-5	CASDHMGQGETQYF
TRBV6-5	TRBD1	TRBJ1-2	CASTDRGAPYYGYTF
TRBV15	-	TRBJ2-1	CATSRDYGQSEQFF
TRBV28	-	TRBJ2-1	CASSSQGSAYNEQFF
TRBV11-2	TRBD2	TRBJ2-3	CASSEAGVGTDTQYF
TRBV5-4	-	TRBJ1-6	CASSLTPGSNRNSPLHF
TRBV28	TRBD1	TRBJ1-5	CASRFTGGSDQPQHF
TRBV19	-	TRBJ2-2	CASTGPGRDTGELFF
TRBV2	TRBD1	TRBJ1-2	CASMGRGNYGYTF
TRBV7-2	-	TRBJ1-5	CASSLVGRRDSNQPQHF
TRBV14	-	TRBJ2-1	CASSQWRAQREQFF
TRBV5-1	-	TRBJ2-2	CASSPTRGNTGELFF
TRBV28	-	TRBJ2-2	CASIQGGTHTGELFF
TRBV28	-	TRBJ1-6	CASSPPLHF
TRBV9	TRBD1	TRBJ1-1	CASSVGSTGATEAFF
TRBV7-2	TRBD1	TRBJ2-3	CASSTGSGTASYF
TRBV5-1	TRBD1	TRBJ2-3	CASSDTWGDRAVETDTQYF
TRBV28	TRBD1	TRBJ1-4	CATSGTDGRNEKLFF
TRBV6-6	TRBD1	TRBJ1-1	CASSYRPGTANTEAFF
TRBV27	TRBD1	TRBJ1-5	CASSRDRGIQPQHF
TRBV28	-	TRBJ2-3	CASSLERAGTDTQYF
TRBV10-3	-	TRBJ1-1	CAISERQSSEAFF
TRBV5-1	TRBD1	TRBJ1-1	CASSLSYRGREDTEAFF
TRBV4-1	-	TRBJ1-2	CASSQPRAGLLSYTF
TRBV21-1	-	TRBJ1-5	CASSKDRGDQPQHF
TRBV7-9	TRBD1	TRBJ2-1	CASSPPGQLYNEQFF
TRBV4-1	-	TRBJ1-4	CASSQGASARGAANEKLFF
TRBV9	TRBD1	TRBJ2-1	CASSVRTGANEQFF
TRBV18	-	TRBJ1-1	CASSPGGRTYF
TRBV11-2	-	TRBJ2-5	CASTPWGEWGETQYF
TRBV5-5	-	TRBJ2-2	CASSLTTGANTGELFF
TRBV6-5	TRBD1	TRBJ1-1	CASLKDRGNTEAFF
TRBV3-1/TRBV3-2	-	TRBJ1-1	CASSQVGQNTEAFF
TRBV28	-	TRBJ2-7	CASSKGQREEGPRGQYF
TRBV28	-	TRBJ1-2	CASSLEVAGHGYTF
TRBV7-9	-	TRBJ2-2	CASSLRRNTGELFF
TRBV3-1/TRBV3-2	-	TRBJ2-7	CASSRGVSSYEQYF
TRBV5-1	-	TRBJ1-3	CASSQSDTYSGNTIYF